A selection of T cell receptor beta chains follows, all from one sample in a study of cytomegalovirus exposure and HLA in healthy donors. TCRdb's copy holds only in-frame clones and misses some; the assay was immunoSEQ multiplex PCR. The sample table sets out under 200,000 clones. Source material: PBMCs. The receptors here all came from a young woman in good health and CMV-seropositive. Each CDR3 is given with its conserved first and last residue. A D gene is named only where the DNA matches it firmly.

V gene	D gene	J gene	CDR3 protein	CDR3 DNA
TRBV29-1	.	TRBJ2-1	CSALPYLSSYNEQFF	TGCAGCGCCCTCCCTTACTTGAGCTCCTACAATGAGCAGTTCTTC
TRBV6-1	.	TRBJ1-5	CASSGTPGVGQPQHF	TGTGCCAGCAGTGGGACACCAGGGGTGGGTCAGCCCCAGCATTTT
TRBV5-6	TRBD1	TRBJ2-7	CASSFRQGAREQYF	TGTGCCAGCAGCTTCAGGCAGGGGGCTAGAGAGCAGTACTTC
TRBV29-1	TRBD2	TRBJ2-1	CSTEGLELSNEQFF	TGCAGCACGGAGGGACTAGAACTGTCGAATGAGCAGTTCTTC
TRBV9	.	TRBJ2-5	CASSVGGLHHMETQYF	TGTGCCAGCAGCGTAGGTGGCTTGCACCATATGGAGACCCAGTACTTC
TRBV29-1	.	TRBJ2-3	CSVIFLRGTTDTQYF	TGCAGCGTTATCTTTCTCCGGGGGACCACAGATACGCAGTATTTT
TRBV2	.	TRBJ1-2	CASSEQGPSYGYTF	TGTGCCAGCAGTGAACAGGGGCCCTCCTATGGCTACACCTTC
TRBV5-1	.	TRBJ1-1	CASSGGAMNTEAFF	TGCGCCAGCAGTGGGGGGGCGATGAACACTGAAGCTTTCTTT
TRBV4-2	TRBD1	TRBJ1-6	CASSQDGTGKTPLHF	TGTGCCAGCAGCCAAGATGGGACAGGGAAGACACCCCTCCACTTT
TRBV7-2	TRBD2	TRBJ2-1	CASSPRVAGDQFF	TGTGCCAGCAGCCCCCGGGTAGCGGGAGACCAGTTCTTC
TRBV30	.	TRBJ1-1	CAWRRSYMNTEAFF	TGTGCCTGGAGAAGGAGCTATATGAACACTGAAGCTTTCTTT
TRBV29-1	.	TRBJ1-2	CSVEDSGGVLGYTF	TGCAGCGTTGAAGATTCGGGGGGCGTCTTGGGCTACACCTTC
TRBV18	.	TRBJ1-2	CASSPDLNYGYTF	TGTGCCAGCTCGCCGGACTTGAACTATGGCTACACCTTC
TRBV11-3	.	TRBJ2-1	CASSSQGSYNEQFF	TGTGCCAGCAGCTCTCAGGGATCCTACAATGAGCAGTTCTTC
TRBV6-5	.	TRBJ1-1	CASSYGGLNTEAFF	TGTGCCAGCAGTTACGGGGGGTTGAACACTGAAGCTTTCTTT
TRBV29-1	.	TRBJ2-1	CSGRSGSRYNEQFF	TGCAGCGGGCGGTCGGGGTCCCGCTACAATGAGCAGTTCTTC
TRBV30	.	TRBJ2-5	CAWGEGLREQYF	TGTGCCTGGGGGGAAGGGCTCCGGGAGCAGTACTTC
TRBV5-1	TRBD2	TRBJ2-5	CASRGLAGSARQETQYF	TGCGCCAGCCGAGGACTAGCGGGGTCCGCCCGGCAAGAGACCCAGTACTTC
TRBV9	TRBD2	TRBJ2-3	CASSVSGGTTDTQYF	TGTGCCAGCAGCGTAAGCGGGGGAACGACAGATACGCAGTATTTT
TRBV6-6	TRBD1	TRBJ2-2	CASRRQGVYTGELFF	TGTGCCAGCAGAAGACAGGGTGTTTACACCGGGGAGCTGTTTTTT